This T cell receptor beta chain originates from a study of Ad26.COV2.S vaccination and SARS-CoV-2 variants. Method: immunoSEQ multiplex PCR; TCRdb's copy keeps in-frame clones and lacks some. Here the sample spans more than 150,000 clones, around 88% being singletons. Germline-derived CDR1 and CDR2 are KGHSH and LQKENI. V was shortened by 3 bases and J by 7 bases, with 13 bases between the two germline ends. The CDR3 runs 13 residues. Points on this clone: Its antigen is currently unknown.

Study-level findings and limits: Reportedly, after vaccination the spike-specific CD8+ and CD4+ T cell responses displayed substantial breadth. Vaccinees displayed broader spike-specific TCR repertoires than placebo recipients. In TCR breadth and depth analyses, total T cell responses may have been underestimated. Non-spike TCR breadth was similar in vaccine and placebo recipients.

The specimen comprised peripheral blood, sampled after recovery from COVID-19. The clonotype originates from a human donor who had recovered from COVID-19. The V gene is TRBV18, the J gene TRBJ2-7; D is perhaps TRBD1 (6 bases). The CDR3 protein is CASSPIEGVEQYF. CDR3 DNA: TGTGCCAGCTCACCCATTGAGGGGGTGGAGCAGTACTTC.